This T cell receptor beta chain was captured by sequencing in a study of cytomegalovirus exposure and HLA in healthy donors. Study observations and caveats: A link between a missense DCLRE1C variant and TCR beta V- and J-gene trimming emerged from a later analysis.

This CDR3 has 13 residues. Trimming cost V 11 bases and J 5 bases, with 18 bases left between them. Germline V lookup: CDR1 SNHLY, CDR2 FYNNEI. This PCR relied on a set of 60 Vbeta primers and 13 Jbeta primers. Repertoires were generated with immunoSEQ multiplex PCR, while TCRdb's copy carries only in-frame clones and drops some. Here the sample table reports some 110,000 clones. Worth noting for this clone: The target antigen is unknown.

The specimen sequenced was PBMCs. The sequence derives from a man aged 40-49 years in good health and CMV-seropositive. The J gene is TRBJ1-1, the V gene TRBV2, with D perhaps matching TRBD1 (5 bases). CDR3 in DNA: TGTGCCTGTAGGGGTGAATTGAGTACTGAAGCTTTCTTT. This sequence encodes CACRGELSTEAFF.